A single sample gave rise to the 31 T cell receptor beta chains below, sequenced in a study of T-cell memory formation after mild COVID-19. Each CDR3 protein gets one entry after TCRdb re-called the 5' RACE reads with MiXCR. This repertoire shows roughly 510,000 distinct CDR3 sequences, roughly 17% found once; its top ten account for about 8.6%. Material: PBMCs or a T cell subset sorted from them (not recorded which). The source is an adult woman who had mild COVID-19 (a few samples of this study predate the infection). Cell type and time point are not known.

The genes are TRBV9 and TRBJ2-2; 7 bases align to TRBD1. The CDR3 spans 22 residues. Germline loops: CDR1 SGDLS, CDR2 YYNGEE. The ends lost 4 bases at V and 3 bases at J; junction bases unmatched: 27. In DNA, the CDR3 is TGTGCCAGCAGCTTGAACCGGGACAGACCCGGACCAAAGTGCTCGTACACCGGGGAGCTGTTTTTT. It is translated as CASSLNRDRPGPKCSYTGELFF.

This clonotype has just a few counts. The chain is built from TRBV6-5 and TRBJ2-1; TRBD2 matches 10 bases. The CDR3 runs to 17 residues. Germline assignment: CDR1 MNHEY and CDR2 SVGAGI. Germline trimming cut 0 bases from V and 6 bases from J; bases unmatched to any gene: 8. This CDR3 is CASSYSDSSGSANEQFF. The CDR3, as DNA: TGTGCCAGCAGTTACTCCGATTCTAGCGGGAGTGCCAATGAGCAGTTCTTC.

V gene TRBV7-8 combines with J gene TRBJ2-3; 7 bases match TRBD2. After removal of 3 bases from V and 6 bases from J, the junction contained 15 bases not matched to a gene. The CDR3 length is 17 residues. Germline V CDR1 and CDR2: SGHVS, FQNEAQ. The CDR3 loop reads CASSFLPGGGPGDTQYF. The DNA for the CDR3 is TGTGCCAGCAGCTTCCTTCCGGGGGGAGGACCGGGGGATACGCAGTATTTT.

In its sample, this clonotype was seen a few times. V and J are TRBV30 and TRBJ1-1; D may be TRBD1 (6 bases). Trimming removed 2 bases at V and 9 bases at J, with 13 bases between. Germline V gives CDR1 GTSNPN, CDR2 SVGIG (reference sequence). This CDR3 comprises 12 residues. Here the CDR3 DNA reads TGTGCCTGGAGTTACAGGGTTTCTCAAGCTTTCTTT. It codes for CAWSYRVSQAFF.

This chain joins TRBV6-5 and TRBJ1-1; no definite D call. CDR1 and CDR2 (germline): MNHEY, SVGAGI. V shed 6 bases and J shed 2 bases, with 16 bases lying between them. The CDR3 loop spans 15 amino acids. The CDR3 protein is CASRPIYSLNTEAFF. The DNA for the CDR3 is TGTGCCAGCAGACCTATCTACTCGCTTAACACTGAAGCTTTCTTT.

This clonotype was counted only a few times. The genes are TRBV28 and TRBJ2-5, with TRBD2 matching 14 bases. CDR3 length: 17 residues. Germline loops: CDR1 MDHEN, CDR2 SYDVKM. Trimming took 8 bases from V and 2 from J; bases not matched to a gene: 10. CDR3 nucleotide sequence: TGTGCCAGCGGGACTAGCGGGGGTCGATTCGATCAAGAGACCCAGTACTTC. Protein: CASGTSGGRFDQETQYF.

The gene calls are TRBV4-2 and TRBJ2-2, with TRBD1 identical over 7 bases. The germline CDR1 and CDR2 sequences are LGHNA and YNFKEQ. This CDR3 contains 15 residues. V lost 6 bases, J lost 7 bases, and 11 bases stayed unmatched. In DNA form, the CDR3 reads TGTGCCAGCAGAGCAGACAGGGACCAGGGCGGGGAGCTGTTTTTT. Translating it yields CASRADRDQGGELFF.

This clonotype came up a few times. The chain combines TRBV14 with TRBJ2-3; 9 bases align to TRBD2. Germline V gene sequence: CDR1 SGHDN, CDR2 FVKESK. The CDR3 runs 20 residues. J was trimmed by 5 bases and V by 1 base; bases with no gene match: 19. The CDR3 loop is CASSQVRASGTRVPGDTQYF. CDR3 DNA sequence: TGTGCCAGCAGCCAAGTTAGGGCTAGCGGGACCCGGGTTCCTGGAGATACGCAGTATTTT.

The table lists this clonotype with a few counts. The gene calls are TRBV7-9 and TRBJ1-2, with 9 nucleotides matching TRBD1. The CDR3 is made up of 14 amino acids. The trim removed 5 bases at V and 6 bases at J, leaving 7 bases unmatched. Germline V CDR1 and CDR2: SEHNR, FQNEAQ (reference sequence). The CDR3 reads CASSATGGVNGYTF. As DNA, the CDR3 is TGTGCCAGCAGCGCGACAGGGGGGGTGAATGGCTACACCTTC.

This clonotype was found a few times. V is TRBV3-1 and J is TRBJ1-2, with D unclear. Germline assignment: CDR1 LGHDT and CDR2 YNNKEL (reference sequence). Trimming left V 4 bases short and J 2 bases short, with 17 bases between. CDR3 length equals 16 residues. The CDR3 nucleotides read TGTGCCAGCAGCCCGCTTCGTGCAGGACTAAACTATGGCTACACCTTC. It specifies CASSPLRAGLNYGYTF.

This clonotype was observed a few times. The chain is built from TRBV29-1 and TRBJ2-2; D unclear. The CDR3 has 16 amino acids. Per germline, CDR1 SQVTM and CDR2 ANQGSEA. V was pared by 5 bases and J by 0 bases, with 16 bases between. The CDR3 loop is CSVLQPNNANTGELFF. The CDR3 region has the DNA TGCAGCGTTCTACAACCAAACAACGCGAACACCGGGGAGCTGTTTTTT.

This clonotype was counted between two and nine times. This chain links TRBV20-1 with TRBJ2-5; no firm D call. This CDR3 is built from 14 residues. Trimming left V 1 base short and J 4 bases short, with 13 bases between. Germline V gives CDR1 DFQATT, CDR2 SNEGSKA (reference sequence). CDR3: CSARVRRMGETQYF. In DNA, the CDR3 is TGCAGTGCTAGAGTTCGACGGATGGGAGAGACCCAGTACTTC.

The chain couples TRBV10-3 to TRBJ2-5; tentatively, D is TRBD1 (6 bases). Trimming took off 11 bases at V and 5 bases at J, with 18 bases between the two ends. Germline CDR1 is ENHRY and CDR2 is SYGVKD. CDR3 length: 13 residues. The CDR3 here is CALRGGQGETQYF. The CDR3 DNA reads as TGTGCCCTGCGAGGGGGTCAAGGGGAGACCCAGTACTTC.

The chain carries TRBV19 and TRBJ2-7; D tentatively reads TRBD1 or TRBD2 (5 bases each). CDR3 length: 15 residues. Germline CDR1 and CDR2: LNHDA and SQIVND (reference sequence). Trimming cost V 2 bases and J 0 bases, with 11 bases left between them. The DNA for the CDR3 is TGTGCCAGTAGTATAAGGGACGCACACTCCTACGAGCAGTACTTC. Translating gives CASSIRDAHSYEQYF. Based on the CDR3 plus reference TRBV19 and TRBJ2-7, the full variable domain is DGGITQSPKYLFRKEGQNVTLSCEQNLNHDAMYWYRQDPGQGLRLIYYSQIVNDFQKGDIAEGYSVSREKKESFPLTVTSAQKNPTAFYLCASSIRDAHSYEQYFGPGTRLTVT.

In its sample, this clonotype was seen once. The chain uses TRBV15 and TRBJ2-7; 10 bases map to TRBD2. V shed 5 bases, J shed 1 base, and the junction held 2 bases outside the gene matches. Germline loops: CDR1 LNHNV, CDR2 YYDKDF (reference sequence). This CDR3 is 14 amino acids long. CDR3 in amino acids: CATSASGSSYEQYF. DNA for the CDR3: TGTGCCACCAGCGCTAGCGGGAGTTCCTACGAGCAGTACTTC. The full variable domain, in which reference TRBV15 and TRBJ2-7 provide the parts outside the CDR3, is DAMVIQNPRYQVTQFGKPVTLSCSQTLNHNVMYWYQQKSSQAPKLLFHYYDKDFNNEADTPDNFQSRRPNTSFCFLDIRSPGLGDTAMYLCATSASGSSYEQYFGPGTRLTVT.

This clonotype was counted ten times or more. The junction and the germline gene differ at one end; a read error may be behind it. The chain uses TRBV7-9 and TRBJ2-1; TRBD2 agrees at 10 bases. This CDR3 spans 14 amino acids. Germline V gene data show CDR1 as SEHNR and CDR2 as FQNEAQ (reference sequence). CDR3 protein: CASSEPSVSGRPLF. The DNA of the CDR3 is TGTGCCAGCAGCGAGCCCTCGGTTAGCGGGAGGCCGCTCTTC. Drawing the rest from reference TRBV7-9 and TRBJ2-1, the complete variable domain is DTGVSQNPRHKITKRGQNVTFRCDPISEHNRLYWYRQTLGQGPEFLTYFQNEAQLEKSRLLSDRFSAERPKGSFSTLEIQRTEQGDSAMYLCASSEPSVSGRPLFGPGTRLTVL.

The sample holds a few counts of this clonotype. J is TRBJ1-2 and V is TRBV6-5; a possible D gene is TRBD1 (6 bases). V was trimmed by 0 bases and J by 6 bases, leaving 11 bases between them. In germline, CDR1 is MNHEY, CDR2 SVGAGI. The length of the CDR3 is 14 residues. CDR3 coding DNA: TGTGCCAGCAGTTACTCGCCGGGGGCGGATGGCTACACCTTC. Residues: CASSYSPGADGYTF.

This clonotype was picked up a small number of times. The chain recombines TRBV5-6 with TRBJ1-2, with 9 positions matching TRBD1. Germline assignment: CDR1 SGHDT and CDR2 YYEEEE. The CDR3 sequence is 14 residues long. The junction had 5 bases not matched to a gene; V was cut back by 2 bases and J by 6 bases. The CDR3 reads CASSLWTGVDGYTF. DNA for the CDR3: TGTGCCAGCAGCTTATGGACAGGGGTGGATGGCTACACCTTC.

J is TRBJ2-3 and V is TRBV5-1; D ambiguous. The V gene's germline CDR1 is SGHRS and CDR2 YFSETQ. This CDR3 comprises 14 residues. V was cut by 5 bases and J by 5 bases, with 15 bases left in between. As DNA, the CDR3 is TGCGCCAGCAGGGCACGGCTTATACGAGATACGCAGTATTTT. Translated: CASRARLIRDTQYF.

This clonotype has only a few counts. The chain couples TRBV7-2 to TRBJ2-4; D might be TRBD2 (6 bases). CDR3 length: 13 amino acids. V lost 5 bases and J 7 bases, leaving 12 bases between the germline ends. CDR1 is SGHTA and CDR2 is FQGNSA in the germline V gene. CDR3 sequence reads: CASSPLGGNIQYF. Here the CDR3 DNA reads TGTGCCAGCAGCCCGCTAGGAGGGAACATTCAGTACTTC.

This clonotype was seen more than once but under ten times. The chain is built from TRBV20-1 and TRBJ2-2; 9 bases match TRBD2. CDR1 and CDR2 from the germline V gene are DFQATT and SNEGSKA (reference sequence). With V trimmed by 2 bases and J by 3 bases, 4 bases remained unmatched. This CDR3 is 15 amino acids long. The CDR3 protein is CSARIAGVDTGELFF. The CDR3 DNA reads as TGCAGTGCTAGAATAGCGGGAGTCGACACCGGGGAGCTGTTTTTT.

This clonotype was detected only a few times. This chain links TRBV30 with TRBJ1-4; D is uncertain. The CDR3 contains 14 residues. The V gene's germline CDR1 is GTSNPN and CDR2 SVGIG (reference sequence). The V gene lost 2 bases and the J gene lost 6 bases, with 13 bases spanning the gap. The CDR3 sequence: CAWSSLRKDEKLFF. The CDR3 DNA follows: TGTGCCTGGAGTTCCTTAAGGAAGGATGAAAAACTGTTTTTT.

The V and J genes are TRBV15 and TRBJ1-2; D not resolved. The CDR3 has 13 amino acids. The ends were cut back, 0 bases at V and 8 bases at J, with 10 bases in the middle. Germline CDR1 and CDR2: LNHNV and YYDKDF (reference sequence). The CDR3: CATSRDNIGGYTF. As DNA, the CDR3 is TGTGCCACCAGCAGAGATAACATCGGGGGCTACACCTTC.

There are a few counts of this clonotype. The chain couples TRBV7-9 to TRBJ1-4; 7 nucleotides line up with TRBD1. J lost 0 bases, V lost 5 bases, and 9 bases had no gene match. This CDR3 spans 17 amino acids. The germline gives CDR1 SEHNR, CDR2 FQNEAQ (reference sequence). The CDR3 DNA reads TGTGCCAGCAGCCCTCAGGGGGTCCTTGCAACTAATGAAAAACTGTTTTTT. Amino acid sequence: CASSPQGVLATNEKLFF.

The chain links TRBV7-2 to TRBJ2-7, with a weak D call TRBD1 (6 bases). Germline lookup yields CDR1 SGHTA and CDR2 FQGNSA. There are 15 residues in the CDR3. The V gene lost 5 bases and the J gene lost 2 bases, with 16 bases spanning the gap. The CDR3 nucleotides are TGTGCCAGCAGCCGAGCACAGGGCCCCACCTACGAGCAGTACTTC. Translation gives CASSRAQGPTYEQYF.

The sample holds many counts of this clonotype. This chain links TRBV7-2 with TRBJ1-6; possibly TRBD1 for D (5 bases). V lost 4 bases to trimming and J lost 6 bases, with 10 bases between them. Germline CDR1 reads SGHTA; CDR2 reads FQGNSA. This CDR3 is 14 amino acids long. This CDR3 is CASSSWGFNSPLHF. CDR3 nucleotides: TGTGCCAGCAGCTCCTGGGGGTTTAATTCACCCCTCCACTTT. The whole variable domain, remainder taken from reference TRBV7-2 and TRBJ1-6, is GAGVSQSPSNKVTEKGKDVELRCDPISGHTALYWYRQSLGQGLEFLIYFQGNSAPDKSGLPSDRFSAERTGGSVSTLTIQRTQQEDSAVYLCASSSWGFNSPLHFGNGTRLTVT.

The chain combines TRBV7-9 with TRBJ2-7; no definite D call. Trimming pared 4 bases from V and 6 bases from J, leaving 16 bases between. The CDR3 is 14 amino acids. CDR1 is SEHNR, CDR2 FQNEAQ, per germline (reference sequence). The CDR3 spells CASSSLTPSREQYF. The CDR3 DNA reads as TGTGCCAGCAGCTCTCTAACCCCCTCGCGCGAGCAGTACTTC.

This clonotype has just a few counts. The chain carries TRBV12-3 or TRBV12-4 and TRBJ2-1; D is undetermined. The CDR3 is 12 residues long. Trimming pared 1 base from V and 12 bases from J, leaving 10 bases between. CDR3 in DNA: TGTGCCAGCAGTTTAGGGAGCGTGGTGCAGTTCTTC. It encodes CASSLGSVVQFF.

The DNA for the CDR3 is TGTGCCAGCAGCTTGGGTCACTTTGGGGTCGGTGGCTACACCTTC. This encodes CASSLGHFGVGGYTF. The rearrangement joins TRBV5-5 to TRBJ1-2; D not resolved. CDR3 length: 15 amino acids. Germline V gene data show CDR1 as SGHKS and CDR2 as YYEKEE (reference sequence). Trimming left V 0 bases short and J 7 bases short, with 16 bases between.

The chain carries TRBV9 and TRBJ2-3, with D maybe TRBD2 (6 bases). V dropped 0 bases and J dropped 3 bases, with 14 bases sitting between them. From germline, CDR1 is SGDLS and CDR2 YYNGEE. The CDR3 is 16 residues long. The CDR3 bases are TGTGCCAGCAGCGTAGGAGGTGGGACTCCAACAGATACGCAGTATTTT. It encodes CASSVGGGTPTDTQYF.

This clonotype came up a few times. The J gene is TRBJ1-1, the V gene TRBV6-5; TRBD1 is a possible D gene (5 bases). Germline CDR1 is MNHEY and CDR2 is SVGAGI. This CDR3 has 13 residues. The V gene lost 5 bases and the J gene lost 7 bases, with 14 bases spanning the gap. CDR3 nucleotides: TGTGCCAGCAGTCCTGGTGACAGCCTTGAAGCTTTCTTT. Protein: CASSPGDSLEAFF.